The next 9 T cell receptor beta chains were all read from a single sample in a study of blood T cells in healthy people across ages. Primed by a sample-barcoded 5' primer and a J-beta primer mix, a second PCR proceeded for roughly 7 to 11 cycles. TCRdb called the 5' RACE reads again in MiXCR, with one record for every CDR3 protein. The table has around 1.7 million distinct CDR3 sequences, about 30% seen once. Sequences were obtained from blood. The receptors were gathered from a woman in her twenties or thirties in good health.

The sample holds a few counts of this clonotype. At one end, the junction sequence differs from germline, possibly due to a read error. The chain links TRBV5-1 to TRBJ2-6; D tentatively fits TRBD1 or TRBD2 (5 bases each). There are 16 residues in the CDR3. Germline V gene data show CDR1 as SGHRS and CDR2 as YFSETQ. CDR3 in amino acids: CASSDTYGPGANVPTF. CDR3 coding DNA: TGCGCCAGCAGTGACACCTATGGTCCCGGGGCCAACGTCCCGACTTTC.

A note on this clonotype: Being one base from a much bigger clone, this may be a read error. V and J are TRBV3-1 and TRBJ2-6, with 8 bases fitting TRBD1. Trimming at V came to 7 bases and at J to 12 bases, leaving 5 bases not matched to a gene. Germline V gives CDR1 LGHDT, CDR2 YNNKEL (reference sequence). The CDR3 is 12 amino acids. CDR3 DNA: TGTGCCAGCAACCGAGGACAGGGCGTCCTGACTTTC. Translated: CASNRGQGVLTF.

CDR3 protein: CASSLRSQGEKETQYF. Here the CDR3 DNA reads TGTGCCAGCAGCTTAAGATCCCAGGGGGAGAAAGAGACCCAGTACTTC. The gene calls are TRBV11-2 and TRBJ2-7, with 7 nucleotides matching TRBD1. The DNA end is a closer match to TRBJ2-5, so the J assignment may be wrong. Germline CDR1 is SGHAT and CDR2 is FQNNGV. The CDR3 sequence is 16 residues long.

Details on this clonotype: The germline gene is not matched at one end of the junction; a read error may be the cause. The chain is built from TRBV20-1 and TRBJ1-5; TRBD1 agrees at 8 bases. CDR3 length equals 16 residues. Germline assignment: CDR1 DFQATT and CDR2 SNEGSKA (reference sequence). Here the CDR3 reads CSARDPGQGRVQPQHF. The CDR3 DNA is TGCAGTGCCAGAGATCCTGGACAGGGAAGGGTTCAGCCCCAGCATTTT.

This clonotype was observed a few times. One junction end does not reproduce the germline sequence, and a read error may be involved. The chain combines TRBV6-5 with TRBJ2-1; a possible D gene is TRBD2 (6 bases). The CDR3 spans 13 residues. Germline V gene sequence: CDR1 MNHEY, CDR2 SVGAGI. CDR3 DNA sequence: TGTGCCAGCAGTTACTCGAGGGACTTCGAGCGGTTCTTC. This gives the protein CASSYSRDFERFF.

This clonotype was detected only a few times. The chain carries TRBV28 and TRBJ2-7; D gene uncertain. This CDR3 contains 13 residues. V was pared by 5 bases and J by 2 bases, with 10 bases between. Germline CDR1 reads MDHEN; CDR2 reads SYDVKM. CDR3 sequence: CASSRTITYEQYF. As DNA, the CDR3 is TGTGCCAGCAGTCGAACTATTACCTACGAGCAGTACTTC. Full variable domain (outside the CDR3, taken from reference TRBV28 and TRBJ2-7): DVKVTQSSRYLVKRTGEKVFLECVQDMDHENMFWYRQDPGLGLRLIYFSYDVKMKEKGDIPEGYSVSREKKERFSLILESASTNQTSMYLCASSRTITYEQYFGPGTRLTVT.

This CDR3 reads CSPGQEAFF. The CDR3 nucleotides are TGCAGCCCGGGACAGGAAGCTTTCTTT. The chain combines TRBV29-1 with TRBJ1-1; 7 bases line up with TRBD1. The CDR3 has 9 residues. V dropped 8 bases and J dropped 8; count of bases not matched to a gene: 2. Looked up from germline, CDR1 is SQVTM and CDR2 is ANQGSEA.

The rearrangement links TRBV7-2 to TRBJ1-2; D not certain. Trimming removed 5 bases from V and 0 bases from J, with 10 bases in between. The CDR3 is 14 residues long. CDR1 is SGHTA and CDR2 is FQGNSA in the germline V gene. Here the CDR3 DNA reads TGTGCCAGCAGCCTGCACCCAGCTAACTATGGCTACACCTTC. This gives the protein CASSLHPANYGYTF.

The chain employs TRBV10-2 and TRBJ2-1; 8 nucleotides line up with TRBD2. Germline loops: CDR1 WSHSY, CDR2 SAAADI. J gave up 4 bases and V 2 bases, and 7 bases lay outside the gene matches. This CDR3 contains 16 residues. CDR3 protein: CASSEASGPEYNEQFF. DNA for the CDR3: TGCGCCAGCAGTGAGGCTAGCGGGCCCGAATACAATGAGCAGTTCTTC.